This T cell receptor beta chain is drawn from a study of identical twins. Each cDNA held unique molecular identifiers, and template switching gave it a universal primer site. TCRdb called the 5' RACE reads again in MiXCR, with one record for every CDR3 protein. The sample gives some 1,700,000 distinct CDR3 sequences, about 31% of which show up once; less than 0.35% is in the top ten. Findings and caveats of the study: Conclusions relied on cross-sectional statistical analysis, not following the same donors. In beta out-of-frame sequences, the excess sharing between twins was weaker. Abundant beta clonotypes from cord blood bore fewer insertions; memory repertoires lacked this pattern.

Turning to this clonotype: Its antigen is as yet unknown.

CDR3 length: 16 residues. CDR1 is MGHDK and CDR2 is SYGVNS in the germline V gene. Trimming took 6 bases from V and 3 from J; bases not matched to a gene: 8. The sequenced sample consisted of cord blood. The V and J genes are TRBV25-1 and TRBJ1-6; 7 bases align to TRBD1. The receptor's source is a newborn girl in good health. In DNA form, the CDR3 reads TGTGCCAGCAGCCCGACAGGGTATAACTATAATTCACCCCTCCACTTT. Protein: CASSPTGYNYNSPLHF.